This T cell receptor beta chain comes out of a study of OX40 agonist ivuxolimab in advanced cancers. Study-level background: Three patients showed partial responses: one hepatocellular carcinoma and two cutaneous melanoma cases.

Looked up from germline, CDR1 is SEHNR and CDR2 is FQNEAQ (reference sequence). V dropped 6 bases and J dropped 5 bases, with 22 bases sitting between them. This CDR3 is built from 16 residues. About this clone itself: Its antigen is not known.

The study's findings and limits: Some nonresponders likewise displayed low normalized T-cell clonal expansion. Both blood CD4+ and CD8+ T cells showed clonal growth by week 6 at 0.1 to 3.0 mg/kg. Still undetermined is the antigen specificity of the expanded peripheral T cells.

The data were produced by immunoSEQ multiplex PCR, yet TCRdb's version contains in-frame clones alone and is incomplete. The sample consists of tens of thousands of clones, approximately 90% of them appearing once. This rearrangement joins TRBV7-9 to TRBJ2-5; D might be TRBD1 (8 bases). The TCR was taken from an adult with an advanced solid tumor such as melanoma, head and neck, liver or kidney cancer. The sample here was CD4+ or CD8+ T cells sorted from blood, taken in a trial of the OX40 agonist ivuxolimab. CDR3 nucleotide sequence: TGTGCCAGCAGGTCCTTGCGGACTAGGGACAGGGAGACCCAGTACTTC. It specifies CASRSLRTRDRETQYF.